The entry that follows covers one T cell receptor (beta chain) sequence. This entry comes from a study of chemoradiotherapy in HPV16-positive cancers. The data were produced by immunoSEQ multiplex PCR, yet TCRdb's version contains in-frame clones alone and is incomplete. The sample lists roughly 310 clones, approximately 82% occurring once. V shed 7 bases and J shed 3 bases, with 5 bases lying between them. Germline-derived CDR1 and CDR2 are SGDLS and YYNGEE. CDR3 length: 12 residues. The sample here was tumor tissue, taken from a patient who underwent chemoradiotherapy. V usage is TRBV9 and J usage is TRBJ2-6; the D is unclear. The TCR comes from a human donor with HPV-associated anogenital cancer. CDR3 sequence (DNA): TGTGCCAGCCTTGGTGGGGCCAACGTCCTGACTTTC. The encoded protein is CASLGGANVLTF.